This T cell receptor (beta chain) was identified in a study of vaccination effects on CD4 cells after COVID-19. Having been cultured for roughly 11 days, the cells underwent CD4+ T cell isolation. Study-wide results and limits: Vaccine-induced clones in healthy vaccinees cross-reacted with common cold coronaviruses in only 1 of 255 cases.

About this clone itself: The antigen is not known.

Per the germline V gene, CDR1 is SGHRS and CDR2 is YFSETQ. The CDR3 is 17 residues long. Trimming took 5 bases from V and 0 from J; bases not matched to a gene: 11. Measured with immunoSEQ multiplex PCR; TCRdb has only the in-frame clones, and not every one. Here the sample spans tens of thousands of clones, approximately 67% being singletons. This TCR derives from a human donor who received a COVID-19 vaccine. The chain combines TRBV5-1 with TRBJ2-3; 8 positions agree with TRBD2. Sequencing used CD4+ T cells from PBMCs cultured without peptide, obtained before COVID-19 vaccination. CDR3 residues: CASRTGGGGPSTDTQYF. CDR3 nucleotide sequence: TGCGCCAGCAGAACGGGGGGGGGCGGGCCTAGCACAGATACGCAGTATTTT.